The 4 T cell receptor beta chains in this list originate from one sample, sequenced in a study of cytomegalovirus exposure and HLA in healthy donors (dated by TCRdb to the late 2010s). The library was built by means of the immunoSEQ multiplex PCR assay. For the multiplex PCR, a mixture combining 60 forward primers for TCR Vbeta segments and 13 reverse primers for TCR Jbeta segments was used. TCRdb's version of the immuneACCESS table is confined to in-frame rearrangements and falls short of the full clone set. An unresolved V gene accounts for under half of the shortfall where checked; the remainder is of unknown origin. This sample gives around 120,000 clones in total; around three quarters of them show up just once. Clones ranked in the top ten supply 2.5% to 3.5% of the sample. The sequenced sample consisted of PBMCs. Every receptor here comes from a woman aged 40 to 49 in good health and CMV-seronegative.

The chain carries TRBV21-1 and TRBJ1-3; the listed D gene, TRBD1, was not tested against the DNA. TRBV21-1 is termed a pseudogene. CDR3 length: 15 amino acids. This CDR3 is CASSNIGGSGNTIYF. The CDR3 DNA is TGTGCCAGCAGCAATATAGGGGGCAGTGGAAACACCATATATTTT.

The chain uses TRBV13 and TRBJ2-5, with D possibly matching TRBD2 (5 bases). Germline V CDR1 and CDR2: PRHDT, FYEKMQ (reference sequence). Trimming took off 2 bases at V and 2 bases at J, with 12 bases between the two ends. The CDR3 is 15 residues long. The CDR3: CASSLNTDWQETQYF. CDR3 DNA sequence: TGTGCCAGCAGCTTAAATACGGACTGGCAAGAGACCCAGTACTTC.

This clone was picked up one time. The chain uses TRBV7-2 and TRBJ2-1; possibly TRBD2 for D (5 bases). The CDR3 extends over 15 amino acids. In germline, CDR1 is SGHTA, CDR2 FQGNSA. V shed 3 bases and J shed 1 base, with 10 bases lying between them. CDR3: CASSLEVGSYNEQFF. In nucleotides, the CDR3 is TGTGCCAGCAGCTTGGAGGTCGGTTCCTACAATGAGCAGTTCTTC. The variable domain in full, with the rest retrieved from reference TRBV7-2 and TRBJ2-1, is GAGVSQSPSNKVTEKGKDVELRCDPISGHTALYWYRQSLGQGLEFLIYFQGNSAPDKSGLPSDRFSAERTGGSVSTLTIQRTQQEDSAVYLCASSLEVGSYNEQFFGPGTRLTVL.

The CDR3, as DNA: TGCGCCAGCAGCTTAACAGGGGAGAGTTCACCCCTCCACTTT. It encodes CASSLTGESSPLHF. V gene TRBV5-1 combines with J gene TRBJ1-6, with 7 bases matching TRBD1. V dropped 2 bases and J dropped 9; count of bases not matched to a gene: 5. CDR1 is SGHRS, CDR2 YFSETQ, per germline. This CDR3 spans 14 amino acids.